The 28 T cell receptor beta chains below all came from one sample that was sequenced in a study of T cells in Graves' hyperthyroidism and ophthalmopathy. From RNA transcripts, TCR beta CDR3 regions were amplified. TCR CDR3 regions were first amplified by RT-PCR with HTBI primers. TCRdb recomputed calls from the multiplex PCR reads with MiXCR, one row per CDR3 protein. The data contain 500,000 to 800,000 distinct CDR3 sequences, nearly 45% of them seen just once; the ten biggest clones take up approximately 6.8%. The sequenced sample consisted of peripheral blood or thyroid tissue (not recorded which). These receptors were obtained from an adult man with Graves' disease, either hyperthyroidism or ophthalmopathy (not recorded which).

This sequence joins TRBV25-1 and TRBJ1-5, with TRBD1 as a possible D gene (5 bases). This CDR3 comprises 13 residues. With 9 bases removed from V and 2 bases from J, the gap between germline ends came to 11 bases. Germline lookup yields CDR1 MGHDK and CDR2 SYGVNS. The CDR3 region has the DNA TGTGCCAGGGCCGGGGACGGCAATCAGCCCCAGCATTTT. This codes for CARAGDGNQPQHF.

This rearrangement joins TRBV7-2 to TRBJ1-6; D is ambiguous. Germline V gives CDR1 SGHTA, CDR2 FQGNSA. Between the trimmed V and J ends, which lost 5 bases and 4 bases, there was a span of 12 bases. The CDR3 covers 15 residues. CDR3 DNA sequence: TGTGCCAGCAGCGCCGATCGGCAATATAATTCACCCCTCCACTTT. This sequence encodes CASSADRQYNSPLHF.

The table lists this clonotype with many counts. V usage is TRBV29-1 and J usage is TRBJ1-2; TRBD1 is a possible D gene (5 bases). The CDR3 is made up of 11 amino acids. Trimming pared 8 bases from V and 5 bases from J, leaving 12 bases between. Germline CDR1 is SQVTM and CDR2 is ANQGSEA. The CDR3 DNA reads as TGCAGCCTCCCGGGGGAGTATGGCTACACCTTC. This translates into CSLPGEYGYTF.

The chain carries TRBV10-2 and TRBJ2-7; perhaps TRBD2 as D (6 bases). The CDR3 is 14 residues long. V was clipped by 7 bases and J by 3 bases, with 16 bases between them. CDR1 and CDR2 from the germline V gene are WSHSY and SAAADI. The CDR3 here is CASTNPRGSYEQYF. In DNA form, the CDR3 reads TGCGCCAGCACTAATCCCCGGGGGAGCTACGAGCAGTACTTC.

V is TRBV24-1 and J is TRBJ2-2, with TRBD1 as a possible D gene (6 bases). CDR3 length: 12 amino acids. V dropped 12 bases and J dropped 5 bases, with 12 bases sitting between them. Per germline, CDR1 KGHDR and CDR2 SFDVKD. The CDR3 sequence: CAATTGTGELFF. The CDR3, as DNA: TGTGCCGCGACCACAGGGACCGGGGAGCTGTTTTTT.

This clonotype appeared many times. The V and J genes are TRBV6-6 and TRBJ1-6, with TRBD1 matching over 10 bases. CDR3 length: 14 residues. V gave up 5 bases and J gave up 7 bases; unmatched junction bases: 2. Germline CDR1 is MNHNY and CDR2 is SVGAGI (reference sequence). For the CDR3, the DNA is TGTGCCAGCAGTGACAGGGGGCTGAATTCACCCCTCCACTTT. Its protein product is CASSDRGLNSPLHF.

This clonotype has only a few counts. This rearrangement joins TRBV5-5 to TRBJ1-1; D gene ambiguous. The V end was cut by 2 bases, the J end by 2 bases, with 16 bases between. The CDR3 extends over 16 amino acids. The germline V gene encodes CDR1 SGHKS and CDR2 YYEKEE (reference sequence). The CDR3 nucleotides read TGTGCCAGCAGCTTCATTCCGGGAGCTCTTAACACTGAAGCTTTCTTT. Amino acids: CASSFIPGALNTEAFF.

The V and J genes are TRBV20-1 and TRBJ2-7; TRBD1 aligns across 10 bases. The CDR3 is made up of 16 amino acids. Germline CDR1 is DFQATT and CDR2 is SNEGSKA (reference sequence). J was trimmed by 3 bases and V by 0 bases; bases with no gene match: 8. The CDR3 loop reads CSARETGTGANYEQYF. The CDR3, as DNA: TGCAGTGCTAGAGAGACCGGGACAGGGGCTAACTACGAGCAGTACTTC.

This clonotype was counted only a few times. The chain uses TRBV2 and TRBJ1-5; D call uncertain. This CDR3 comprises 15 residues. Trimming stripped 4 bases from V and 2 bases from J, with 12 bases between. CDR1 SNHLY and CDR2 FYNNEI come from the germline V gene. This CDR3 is CASSGRGAGNQPQHF. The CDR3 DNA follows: TGTGCCAGCAGTGGTCGGGGAGCGGGCAATCAGCCCCAGCATTTT.

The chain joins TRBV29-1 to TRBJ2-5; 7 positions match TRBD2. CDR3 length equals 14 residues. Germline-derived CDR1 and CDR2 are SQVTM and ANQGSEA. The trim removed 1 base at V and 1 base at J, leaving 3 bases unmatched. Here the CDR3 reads CSVEGEGTQETQYF. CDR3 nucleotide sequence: TGCAGCGTTGAAGGGGAGGGGACCCAAGAGACCCAGTACTTC. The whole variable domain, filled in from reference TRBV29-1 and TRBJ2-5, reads SAVISQKPSRDICQRGTSLTIQCQVDSQVTMMFWYRQQPGQSLTLIATANQGSEATYESGFVIDKFPISRPNLTFSTLTVSNMSPEDSSIYLCSVEGEGTQETQYFGPGTRLLVL.

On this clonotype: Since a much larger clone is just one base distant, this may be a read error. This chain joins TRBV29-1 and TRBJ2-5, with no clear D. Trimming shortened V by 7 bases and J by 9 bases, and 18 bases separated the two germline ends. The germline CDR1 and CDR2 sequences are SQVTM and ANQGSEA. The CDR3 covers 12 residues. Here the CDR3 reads CSAGERFDPQYF. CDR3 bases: TGCAGCGCTGGAGAAAGATTTGACCCCCAGTACTTC.

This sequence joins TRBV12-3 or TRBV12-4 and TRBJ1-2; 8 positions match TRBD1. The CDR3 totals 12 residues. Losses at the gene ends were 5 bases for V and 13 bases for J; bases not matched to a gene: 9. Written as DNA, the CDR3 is TGTGCCAGCAGTCAATTGGCAGGGGGCCTCACCTTC. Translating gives CASSQLAGGLTF.

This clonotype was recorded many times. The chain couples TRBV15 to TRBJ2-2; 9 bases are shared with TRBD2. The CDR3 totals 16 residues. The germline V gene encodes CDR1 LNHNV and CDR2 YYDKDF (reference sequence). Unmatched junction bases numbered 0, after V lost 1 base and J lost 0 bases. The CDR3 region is CATSRGLAANTGELFF. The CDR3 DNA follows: TGTGCCACCAGCAGAGGACTAGCGGCGAACACCGGGGAGCTGTTTTTT.

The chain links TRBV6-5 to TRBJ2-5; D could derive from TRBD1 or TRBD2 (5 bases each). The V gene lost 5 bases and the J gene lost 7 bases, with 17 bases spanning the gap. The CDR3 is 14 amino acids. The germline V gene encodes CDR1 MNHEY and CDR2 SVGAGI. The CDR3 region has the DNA TGTGCCAGCAGTGAAGCGGCAGGGTTGGGGACCCAGTACTTC. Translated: CASSEAAGLGTQYF.

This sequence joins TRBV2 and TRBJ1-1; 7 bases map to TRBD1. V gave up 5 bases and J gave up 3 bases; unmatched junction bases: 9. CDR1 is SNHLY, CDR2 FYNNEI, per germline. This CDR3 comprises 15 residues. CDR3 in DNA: TGTGCCAGCAGTTCAAAGACAGGGTGGGACACTGAAGCTTTCTTT. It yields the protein CASSSKTGWDTEAFF.

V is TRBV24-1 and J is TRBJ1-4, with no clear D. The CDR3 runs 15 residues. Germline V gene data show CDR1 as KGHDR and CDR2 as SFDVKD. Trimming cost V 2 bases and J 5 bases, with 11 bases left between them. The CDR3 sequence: CATSDSTRWNEKLFF. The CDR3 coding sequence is TGTGCCACCAGTGATTCTACCCGGTGGAATGAAAAACTGTTTTTT.

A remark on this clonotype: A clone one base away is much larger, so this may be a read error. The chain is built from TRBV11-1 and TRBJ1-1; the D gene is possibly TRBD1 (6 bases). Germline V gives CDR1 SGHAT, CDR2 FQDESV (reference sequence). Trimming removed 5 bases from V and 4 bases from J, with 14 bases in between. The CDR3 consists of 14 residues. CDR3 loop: CASSLGQTSTEAFF. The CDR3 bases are TGTGCCAGCAGCCTAGGACAGACGAGCACTGAAGCTTTCTTT.

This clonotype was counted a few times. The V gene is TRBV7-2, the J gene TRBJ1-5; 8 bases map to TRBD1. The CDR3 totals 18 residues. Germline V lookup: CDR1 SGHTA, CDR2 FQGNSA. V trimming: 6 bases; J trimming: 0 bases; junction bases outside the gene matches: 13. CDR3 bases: TGTGCCAGCAGTGATCCGGGACAGGAAGGGGGTAGCAATCAGCCCCAGCATTTT. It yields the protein CASSDPGQEGGSNQPQHF.

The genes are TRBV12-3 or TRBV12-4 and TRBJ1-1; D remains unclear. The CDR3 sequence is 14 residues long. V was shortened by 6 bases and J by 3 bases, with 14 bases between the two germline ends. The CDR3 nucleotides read TGTGCCAGCAGCCTTACTCACGGTTACACTGAAGCTTTCTTT. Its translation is CASSLTHGYTEAFF.

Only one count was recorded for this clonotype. The CDR3 loop reads CASSFSSNSPLHF. The CDR3 DNA is TGTGCCAGCAGCTTTTCGTCGAATTCACCCCTCCACTTT. The rearrangement uses TRBV7-2 and TRBJ1-6; D ambiguous. Germline V gene data show CDR1 as SGHTA and CDR2 as FQGNSA. The V end was cut by 3 bases, the J end by 7 bases, with 7 bases between. This CDR3 is built from 13 residues.

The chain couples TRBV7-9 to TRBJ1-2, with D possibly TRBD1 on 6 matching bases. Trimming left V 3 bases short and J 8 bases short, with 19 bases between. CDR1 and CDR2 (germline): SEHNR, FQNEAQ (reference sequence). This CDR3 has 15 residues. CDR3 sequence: CASSLRTALASGYTF. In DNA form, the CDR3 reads TGTGCCAGCAGCTTGAGGACAGCCCTGGCATCCGGCTACACCTTC.

The CDR3 loop reads CASSMGRGRSNQPQHF. CDR3 bases: TGTGCCAGTAGTATGGGCAGGGGGCGAAGCAATCAGCCCCAGCATTTT. This sequence joins TRBV19 and TRBJ1-5; TRBD1 agrees at 8 bases. There are 16 residues in the CDR3. Germline CDR1 and CDR2: LNHDA and SQIVND (reference sequence). The V segment lost 3 bases and the J segment 1 base; nucleotides outside the gene matches: 5.

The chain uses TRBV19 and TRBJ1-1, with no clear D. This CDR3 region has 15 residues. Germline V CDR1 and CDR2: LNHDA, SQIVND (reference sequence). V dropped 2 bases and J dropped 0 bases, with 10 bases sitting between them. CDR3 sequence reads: CASSIIPQVNTEAFF. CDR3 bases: TGTGCCAGTAGTATAATCCCCCAGGTGAACACTGAAGCTTTCTTT.

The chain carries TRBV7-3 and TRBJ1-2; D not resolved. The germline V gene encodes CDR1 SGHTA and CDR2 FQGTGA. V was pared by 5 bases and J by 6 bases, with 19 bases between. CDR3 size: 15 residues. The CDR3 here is CASSQDWRAGDGYTF. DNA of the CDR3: TGTGCCAGCAGCCAAGATTGGAGGGCAGGTGATGGCTACACCTTC.

CDR3 residues: CASSPTDRGYGYTF. Here the CDR3 DNA reads TGTGCCAGCAGTCCCACGGACAGGGGCTATGGCTACACCTTC. The chain carries TRBV9 and TRBJ1-2; TRBD1 agrees at 9 bases. Germline CDR1 is SGDLS and CDR2 is YYNGEE. This CDR3 comprises 14 residues. J lost 4 bases, V lost 5 bases, and 6 bases had no gene match.

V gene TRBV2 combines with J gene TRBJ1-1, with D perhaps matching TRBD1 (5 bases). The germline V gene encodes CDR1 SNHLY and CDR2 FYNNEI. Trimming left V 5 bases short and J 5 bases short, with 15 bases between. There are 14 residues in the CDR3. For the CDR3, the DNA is TGTGCCAGCAGTCGGGACCGAGCGAGGACTGAAGCTTTCTTT. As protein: CASSRDRARTEAFF.

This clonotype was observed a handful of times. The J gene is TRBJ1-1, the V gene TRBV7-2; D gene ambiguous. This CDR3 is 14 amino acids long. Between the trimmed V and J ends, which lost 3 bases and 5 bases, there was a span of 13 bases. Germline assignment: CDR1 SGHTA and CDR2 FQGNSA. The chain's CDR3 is CASSFGPTVTEAFF. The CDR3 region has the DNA TGTGCCAGCAGCTTCGGACCAACAGTAACTGAAGCTTTCTTT.

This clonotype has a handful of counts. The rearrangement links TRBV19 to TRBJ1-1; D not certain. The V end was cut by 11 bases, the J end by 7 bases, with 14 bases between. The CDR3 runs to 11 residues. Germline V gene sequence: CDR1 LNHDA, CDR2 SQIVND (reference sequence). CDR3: CASAGDYEAFF. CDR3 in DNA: TGTGCCTCCGCTGGGGATTATGAAGCTTTCTTT.